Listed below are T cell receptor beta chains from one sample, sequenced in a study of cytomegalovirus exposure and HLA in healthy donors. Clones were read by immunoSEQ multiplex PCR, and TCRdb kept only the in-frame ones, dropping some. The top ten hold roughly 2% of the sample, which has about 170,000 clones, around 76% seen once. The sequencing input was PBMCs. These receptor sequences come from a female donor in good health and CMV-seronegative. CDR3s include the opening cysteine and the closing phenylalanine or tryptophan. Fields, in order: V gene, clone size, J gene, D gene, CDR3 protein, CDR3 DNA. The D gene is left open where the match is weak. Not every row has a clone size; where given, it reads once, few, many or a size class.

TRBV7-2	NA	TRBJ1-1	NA	CASSPSTGVNTEAFF	TGTGCCAGCAGCCCTTCGACAGGAGTGAACACTGAAGCTTTCTTT
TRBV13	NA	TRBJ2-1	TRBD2	CASSSGLAGYNEQFF	TGTGCCAGCAGCTCCGGACTAGCGGGGTACAATGAGCAGTTCTTC
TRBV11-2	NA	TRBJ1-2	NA	CASSRREGAGGYTF	TGTGCCAGCAGCCGCAGGGAAGGGGCTGGCGGCTACACCTTC
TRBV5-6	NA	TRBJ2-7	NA	CASSHRDTYYEQYF	TGTGCCAGCAGCCATCGGGACACCTACTACGAGCAGTACTTC
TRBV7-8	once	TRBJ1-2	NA	CASSPGVGGVSYGYTF	TGTGCCAGCAGCCCAGGAGTTGGCGGGGTGTCCTATGGCTACACCTTC
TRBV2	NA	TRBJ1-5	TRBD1	CASSVGTGNSNQPQHF	TGTGCCAGCAGTGTCGGGACAGGGAATAGCAATCAGCCCCAGCATTTT
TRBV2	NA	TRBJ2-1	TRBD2	CASSGTSGTEQFF	TGTGCCAGCAGCGGGACTAGCGGGACCGAGCAGTTCTTC
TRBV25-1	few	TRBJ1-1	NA	CASSEPRAVHTEAFF	TGTGCCAGCAGTGAACCTCGCGCGGTACACACTGAAGCTTTCTTT
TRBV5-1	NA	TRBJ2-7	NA	CASSLGGSDPYEQYF	TGCGCCAGCAGCTTGGGCGGGTCCGACCCCTACGAGCAGTACTTC
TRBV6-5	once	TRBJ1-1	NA	CAAITGSGTEAFF	TGTGCCGCCATAACGGGGTCCGGGACTGAAGCTTTCTTT
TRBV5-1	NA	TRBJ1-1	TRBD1	CASSWDRQNTEAFF	TGCGCCAGCAGCTGGGACAGGCAGAACACTGAAGCTTTCTTT
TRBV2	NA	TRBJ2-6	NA	CASSAGIWGTSGANVLTF	TGTGCCAGCAGTGCGGGTATTTGGGGGACTTCTGGGGCCAACGTCCTGACTTTC
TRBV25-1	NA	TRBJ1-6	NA	CASSLLAGDSPLHF	TGTGCCAGCAGCCTCCTCGCGGGGGATTCACCCCTCCACTTT
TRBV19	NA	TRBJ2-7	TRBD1	CASSTRQGTYEQYF	TGTGCCAGTAGTACCCGACAGGGGACCTACGAGCAGTACTTC
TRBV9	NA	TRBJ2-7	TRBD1	CASSADRGGYEQYF	TGTGCCAGCAGCGCGGACAGGGGTGGGTACGAGCAGTACTTC
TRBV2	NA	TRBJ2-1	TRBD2	CASNDGRIDKFF	TGTGCCAGCAACGACGGGAGGATAGATAAGTTCTTC
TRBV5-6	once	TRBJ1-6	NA	CASSPRAGEGNSPLHF	TGTGCCAGCAGCCCCCGGGCGGGTGAAGGTAATTCACCCCTCCACTTT
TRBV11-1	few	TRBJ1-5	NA	CASSLAQDQPQHF	TGTGCCAGCAGCTTAGCGCAGGATCAGCCCCAGCATTTT
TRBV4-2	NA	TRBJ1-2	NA	CASSQDKGTFTYGYTF	TGTGCCAGCAGCCAAGATAAAGGGACTTTTACCTATGGCTACACCTTC
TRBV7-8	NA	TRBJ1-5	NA	CASSLAGYSNQPQHF	TGTGCCAGCAGCCTCGCCGGTTATAGCAATCAGCCCCAGCATTTT
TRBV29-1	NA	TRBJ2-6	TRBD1	CSVMGQGVSGANVLTF	TGTAGCGTTATGGGGCAGGGGGTCTCTGGGGCCAACGTCCTGACTTTC
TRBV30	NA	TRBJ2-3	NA	CASKGQFTDTQYF	TGTGCCTCGAAGGGGCAGTTTACAGATACGCAGTATTTT
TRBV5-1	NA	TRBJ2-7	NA	CASSLGRPNDEQYF	TGCGCCAGCAGCTTGGGGCGGCCTAACGACGAGCAGTACTTC
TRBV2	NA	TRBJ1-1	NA	CASSELGPGGGMNTEAFF	TGTGCCAGCAGTGAATTGGGGCCCGGGGGGGGAATGAACACTGAAGCTTTCTTT
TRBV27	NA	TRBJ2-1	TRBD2	CASSIIAGSSYNEQFF	TGTGCCAGCAGTATCATAGCGGGGAGCTCCTACAATGAGCAGTTCTTC
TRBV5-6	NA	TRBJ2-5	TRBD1	CASSWTGLTETQYF	TGTGCCAGCAGCTGGACAGGTCTCACAGAGACCCAGTACTTC
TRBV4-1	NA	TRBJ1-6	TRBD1	CASSGTGGLYNSPLHF	TGCGCCAGCAGCGGGACAGGGGGCCTCTATAATTCACCCCTCCACTTT
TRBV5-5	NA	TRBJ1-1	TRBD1	CASSFGLGQARLNTEAFF	TGTGCCAGCAGCTTCGGGCTAGGACAGGCGCGATTGAACACTGAAGCTTTCTTT
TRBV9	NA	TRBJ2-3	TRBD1	CASSPRPRGQGGGTDTQYF	TGTGCCAGCAGCCCACGCCCACGCGGACAGGGTGGAGGCACAGATACGCAGTATTTT
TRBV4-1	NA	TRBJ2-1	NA	CASSPGLANNEQFF	TGCGCCAGCAGCCCCGGGCTAGCGAACAATGAGCAGTTCTTC
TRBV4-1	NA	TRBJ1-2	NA	CASSQEAGALYYGYTF	TGCGCCAGCAGCCAAGAGGCAGGGGCGCTATACTATGGCTACACCTTC
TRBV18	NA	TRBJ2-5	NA	CASSPQGMGETQYF	TGTGCCAGCTCACCACAGGGGATGGGGGAGACCCAGTACTTC
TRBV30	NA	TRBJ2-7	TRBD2	CALSRTSGYEQYF	TGTGCCCTCTCAAGGACTAGCGGCTACGAGCAGTACTTC
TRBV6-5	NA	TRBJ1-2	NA	CASSPGAPGYGYTF	TGTGCCAGCAGTCCAGGGGCCCCGGGATATGGCTACACCTTC
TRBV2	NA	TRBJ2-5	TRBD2	CASSGGLASSETQYF	TGTGCCAGCAGTGGCGGACTAGCGTCTTCAGAGACCCAGTACTTC
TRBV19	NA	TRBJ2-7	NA	CASSSRQPYEQYF	TGTGCCAGTAGCTCTAGACAGCCCTACGAGCAGTACTTC
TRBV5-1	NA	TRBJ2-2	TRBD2	CASRSPSGVNTGELFF	TGCGCCAGCAGATCCCCTAGCGGGGTAAACACCGGGGAGCTGTTTTTT
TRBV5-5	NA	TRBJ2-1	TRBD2	CASSLSRTSSIGQFF	TGTGCCAGCAGCTTGTCCAGGACTAGCTCCATCGGGCAGTTCTTC
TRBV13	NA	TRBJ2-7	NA	CASSLTAHGQYF	TGTGCCAGCAGCTTAACCGCCCACGGGCAGTACTTC
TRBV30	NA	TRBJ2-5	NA	CAWRRWQGQETQYF	TGTGCCTGGAGACGATGGCAGGGGCAAGAGACCCAGTACTTC
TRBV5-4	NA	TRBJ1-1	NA	CASSSLRGMNTEAFF	TGTGCCAGCAGCTCGCTAAGGGGGATGAACACCGAAGCTTTCTTT
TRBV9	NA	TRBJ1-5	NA	CASSNGSSNQPQHF	TGTGCCAGCAGCAACGGGTCTAGCAATCAGCCCCAGCATTTT
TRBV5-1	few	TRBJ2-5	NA	CASSEQETQYF	TGCGCCAGCAGCGAGCAAGAGACCCAGTACTTC
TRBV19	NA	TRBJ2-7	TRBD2	CASRRGGASSYEQYF	TGTGCCAGCCGGCGGGGAGGGGCTAGCTCCTACGAGCAGTACTTC
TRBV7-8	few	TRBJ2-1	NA	CASTYGVFNEQFF	TGTGCCAGCACCTACGGAGTTTTCAATGAGCAGTTCTTC
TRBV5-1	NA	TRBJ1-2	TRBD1	CASTSTGTYGYTF	TGCGCCAGCACCTCGACAGGGACCTATGGCTACACCTTC
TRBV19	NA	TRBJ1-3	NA	CASINRARGAGNTIYF	TGTGCCAGTATCAACCGGGCCCGGGGAGCTGGAAACACCATATATTTT
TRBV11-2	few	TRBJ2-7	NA	CASSQWALPYEQYF	TGTGCCAGCAGCCAGTGGGCCCTCCCCTACGAGCAGTACTTC
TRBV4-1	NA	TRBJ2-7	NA	CASSHLDGDEQYF	TGCGCCAGCAGCCACCTGGACGGGGACGAGCAGTACTTC
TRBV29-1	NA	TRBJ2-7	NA	CSVESPGMNSYEQYF	TGCAGCGTTGAAAGTCCAGGGATGAACTCCTACGAGCAGTACTTC
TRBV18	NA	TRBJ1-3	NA	CASSPPRTDAIYF	TGTGCCAGCTCACCACCCCGGACAGACGCCATATATTTT
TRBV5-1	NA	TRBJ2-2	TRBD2	CASSYLLAGATGELFF	TGCGCCAGCAGCTATCTACTAGCGGGGGCCACCGGGGAGCTGTTTTTT
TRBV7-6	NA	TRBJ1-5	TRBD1	CASSATGGYSNQPQHF	TGTGCCAGCAGCGCGACAGGGGGATATAGCAATCAGCCCCAGCATTTT
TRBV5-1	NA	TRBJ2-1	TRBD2	CASSWGAGGNEQFF	TGCGCCAGCAGCTGGGGGGCGGGGGGCAATGAGCAGTTCTTC
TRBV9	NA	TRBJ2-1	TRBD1	CASSVGTGGRNEQFF	TGTGCCAGCAGCGTGGGGACAGGGGGACGCAATGAGCAGTTCTTC
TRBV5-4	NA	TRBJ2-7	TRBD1	CASSSGTAGHYEQYF	TGTGCCAGCAGCTCTGGGACAGCAGGGCACTACGAGCAGTACTTC
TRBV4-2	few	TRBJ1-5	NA	CASSQVVTGRRDQPQHF	TGTGCCAGCAGCCAAGTCGTGACGGGTCGTCGAGATCAGCCCCAGCATTTT